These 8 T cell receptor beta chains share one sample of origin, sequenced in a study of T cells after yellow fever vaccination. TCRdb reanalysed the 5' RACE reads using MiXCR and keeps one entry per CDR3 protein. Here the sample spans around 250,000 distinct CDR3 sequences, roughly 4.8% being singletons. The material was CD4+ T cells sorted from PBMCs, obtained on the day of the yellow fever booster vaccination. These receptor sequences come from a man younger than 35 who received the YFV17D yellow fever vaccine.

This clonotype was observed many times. CDR3 region: CASRRDTEAFF. CDR3 nucleotide sequence: TGTGCCAGCAGGAGGGACACTGAAGCTTTCTTT. This chain connects TRBV5-6 to TRBJ1-1; unclear D gene. The CDR3 totals 11 residues. Germline lookup yields CDR1 SGHDT and CDR2 YYEEEE. V lost 5 bases, J lost 3 bases, and 5 bases lay in between. Complete variable domain (other parts from reference TRBV5-6 and TRBJ1-1): DAGVTQSPTHLIKTRGQQVTLRCSPKSGHDTVSWYQQALGQGPQFIFQYYEEEERQRGNFPDRFSGHQFPNYSSELNVNALLLGDSALYLCASRRDTEAFFGQGTRLTVV.

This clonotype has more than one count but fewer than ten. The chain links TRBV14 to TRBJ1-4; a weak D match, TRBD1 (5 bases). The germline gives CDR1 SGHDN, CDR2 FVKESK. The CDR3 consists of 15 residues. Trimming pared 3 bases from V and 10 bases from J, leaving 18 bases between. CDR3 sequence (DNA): TGTGCCAGCAGCCAGCTGGCAGGGAACATGGGAAAACTGTTTTTT. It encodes CASSQLAGNMGKLFF.

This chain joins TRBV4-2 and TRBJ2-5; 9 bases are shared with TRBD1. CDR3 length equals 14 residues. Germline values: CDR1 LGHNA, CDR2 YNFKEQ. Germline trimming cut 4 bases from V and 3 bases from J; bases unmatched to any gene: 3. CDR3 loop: CASSRQGGEETQYF. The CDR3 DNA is TGTGCCAGCAGCCGACAGGGGGGGGAAGAGACCCAGTACTTC.

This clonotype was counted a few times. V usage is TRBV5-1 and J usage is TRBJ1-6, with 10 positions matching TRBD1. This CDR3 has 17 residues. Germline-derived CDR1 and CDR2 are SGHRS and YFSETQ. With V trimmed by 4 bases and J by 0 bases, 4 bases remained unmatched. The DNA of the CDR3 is TGCGCCAGCAGCCCGTGGACAGGGGGCTCCTATAATTCACCCCTCCACTTT. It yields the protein CASSPWTGGSYNSPLHF.

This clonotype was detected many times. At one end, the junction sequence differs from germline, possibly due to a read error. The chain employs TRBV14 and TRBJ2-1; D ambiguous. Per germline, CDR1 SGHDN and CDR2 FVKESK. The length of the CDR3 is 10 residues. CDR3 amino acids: CASSQVVETF. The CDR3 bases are TGTGCCAGCAGCCAAGTGGTGGAAACCTTC.

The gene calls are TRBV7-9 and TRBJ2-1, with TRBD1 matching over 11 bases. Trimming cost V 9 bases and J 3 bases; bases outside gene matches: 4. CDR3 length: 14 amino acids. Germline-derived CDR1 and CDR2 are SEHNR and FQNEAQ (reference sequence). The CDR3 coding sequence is TGTGCCAGTGGACAGGGGGCGTACTACAATGAGCAGTTCTTC. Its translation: CASGQGAYYNEQFF.

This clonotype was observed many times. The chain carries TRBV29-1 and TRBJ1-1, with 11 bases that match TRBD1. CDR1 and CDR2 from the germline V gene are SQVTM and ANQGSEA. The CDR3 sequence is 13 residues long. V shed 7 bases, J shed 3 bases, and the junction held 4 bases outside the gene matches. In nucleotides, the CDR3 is TGCAGCGGGGACAGGGGGGCGGACACTGAAGCTTTCTTT. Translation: CSGDRGADTEAFF.

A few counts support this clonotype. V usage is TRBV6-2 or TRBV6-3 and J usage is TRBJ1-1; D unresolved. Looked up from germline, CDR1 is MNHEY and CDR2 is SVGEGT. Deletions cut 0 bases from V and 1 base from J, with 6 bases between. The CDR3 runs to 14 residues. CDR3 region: CASSYSAGNTEAFF. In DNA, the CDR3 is TGTGCCAGCAGTTACTCGGCGGGGAACACTGAAGCTTTCTTT.